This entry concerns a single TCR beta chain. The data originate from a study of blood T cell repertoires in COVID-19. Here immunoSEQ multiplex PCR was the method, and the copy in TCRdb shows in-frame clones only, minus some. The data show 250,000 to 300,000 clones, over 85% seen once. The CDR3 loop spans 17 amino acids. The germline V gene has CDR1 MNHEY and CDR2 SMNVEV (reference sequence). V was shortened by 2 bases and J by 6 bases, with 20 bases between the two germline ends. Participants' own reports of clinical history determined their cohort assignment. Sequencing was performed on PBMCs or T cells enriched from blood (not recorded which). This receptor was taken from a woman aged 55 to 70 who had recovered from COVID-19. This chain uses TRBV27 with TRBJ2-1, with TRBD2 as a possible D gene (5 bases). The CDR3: CASSLASMYPPLNEQFF. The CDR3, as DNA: TGTGCCAGCAGTTTAGCTAGCATGTATCCCCCGCTCAATGAGCAGTTCTTC.